These T cell receptor beta chains were read from a single sample in a study of shared clonotypes between healthy human individuals. Measured with immunoSEQ multiplex PCR; TCRdb has only the in-frame clones, and not every one. Found here are approximately 340,000 clones, more than 60% of them singletons; the top ten hold over 9.5%. Sequenced: memory CD4+ T cells sorted from blood. These receptors came from a man aged 25-45 years in good health. CDR3s include the opening cysteine and the closing phenylalanine or tryptophan. The D gene is left open where the match is weak. A clone size is listed for some rows: how often the clone was seen (once, few, many), or a class if it is expanded.

D gene,clone size,J gene,V gene,CDR3 DNA,CDR3 protein
.,.,TRBJ2-5,TRBV7-7,TGTGCCAGCAGCTCCTTTGTAGAGACCCAGTACTTC,CASSSFVETQYF
.,.,TRBJ2-1,TRBV7-3,TGTGCCAGCAGTTCCAACCAGGGGTTCGGTGAGCAGTTCTTC,CASSSNQGFGEQFF
TRBD1,.,TRBJ1-2,TRBV9,TGTGCCAGCAACCTACACCCGGACAGGGGGCCGGGTGGCTACACCTTC,CASNLHPDRGPGGYTF
.,.,TRBJ2-7,TRBV7-2,TGTGCCAGCAGCTTACGGCAGGGTCCGTACGAGCAGTACTTC,CASSLRQGPYEQYF
.,few,TRBJ2-1,TRBV19,TGTGCCAGTACCCCCCCGGATGGACGCCCCTACAATGAGCAGTTCTTC,CASTPPDGRPYNEQFF
.,once,TRBJ2-7,TRBV29-1,TGCAGCGTTGAGGTAGGGGGATACGAGCAGTACTTC,CSVEVGGYEQYF
.,.,TRBJ1-1,TRBV6-1,TGTGCCAGCATTACAGCCGGCTATGAAGCTTTCTTT,CASITAGYEAFF
.,.,TRBJ1-2,TRBV28,TGTGCCAGCAAAACCCCCGAGGCAGCCACTAACTATGGCTACACCTTC,CASKTPEAATNYGYTF
.,.,TRBJ2-7,TRBV28,TGTGCCAGCAGAAGCAATAACAGGGTACACGAGCAGTACTTC,CASRSNNRVHEQYF
.,.,TRBJ2-1,TRBV15,TGCGCCACCGGTCGATCCTACAATGAGCAGTTCTTC,CATGRSYNEQFF
.,.,TRBJ1-5,TRBV2,TGTGCCAGCAGTGACGTGGGAGGTCAGCCCCAGCATTTT,CASSDVGGQPQHF
TRBD1,.,TRBJ2-2,TRBV18,TGTGCCAGCTCGCCCGACAGGGGTTCCACCGGGGAGCTGTTTTTT,CASSPDRGSTGELFF
.,.,TRBJ1-2,TRBV19,TGTGCCAGTGACGACAGGAGGGCCTATGGCTACACCTTC,CASDDRRAYGYTF
.,.,TRBJ2-1,TRBV18,TGTGCCAGCTCACCAGTCCCTAGACGAACGAGCAATGAGCAGTTCTTC,CASSPVPRRTSNEQFF
TRBD1,many,TRBJ1-5,TRBV2,TGTGCCAGCAGTGACACTAACAGGGGACAGGGGGCGATTGGCAATCAGCCCCAGCATTTT,CASSDTNRGQGAIGNQPQHF
.,.,TRBJ2-6,TRBV11-3,TGTGCCAGCAGCCAAGGTAGTCCTGGGGCCAACGTCCTGACTTTC,CASSQGSPGANVLTF
.,.,TRBJ1-1,TRBV2,TGTGCCAGCAGTGAACAGGGCTCGAACACTGAAGCTTTCTTT,CASSEQGSNTEAFF
.,.,TRBJ2-7,TRBV19,TGTGCCAGTAGTATCTCCGGGACGGTTTACGAGCAGTACTTC,CASSISGTVYEQYF
.,few,TRBJ2-7,TRBV7-2,TGTGCCAGCAGCCTAGGGGGGGCAGGGAGCTCCTACGAGCAGTACTTC,CASSLGGAGSSYEQYF